The rows below give T cell receptor beta chains drawn from one sample of a study of siplizumab effects on memory and regulatory T cells. Method: immunoSEQ multiplex PCR; TCRdb's copy keeps in-frame clones and lacks some. The sample consists of around 94,000 clones, about 94% of them appearing once. Input material: CD4+ T cells sorted from blood. The origin of the receptors is a human donor in good health. The CDR3 runs from the conserved cysteine through the conserved F or W. D genes are given only for firm matches. Clone size is not always given. Where it is, it says once, few, many or a class for expanded clones.

CDR3aa: CASRGGTGTEAFF; CDR3nt: TGTGCCAGCCGCGGGGGGACAGGGACTGAAGCTTTCTTT; j_gene: TRBJ1-1; abundance: -; d_gene: TRBD1; v_gene: TRBV28
CDR3aa: CASSLPGGRAKTQYF; CDR3nt: TGTGCCAGCAGTTTGCCGGGCGGGAGGGCAAAGACCCAGTACTTC; j_gene: TRBJ2-5; abundance: -; d_gene: TRBD2; v_gene: TRBV28
CDR3aa: CASSFTGRHNEQFF; CDR3nt: TGTGCCAGCAGTTTTACCGGACGGCACAATGAGCAGTTCTTC; j_gene: TRBJ2-1; abundance: -; d_gene: -; v_gene: TRBV27
CDR3aa: CATRRAALAFYEQYF; CDR3nt: TGTGCCACTAGGCGGGCCGCACTCGCTTTTTACGAGCAGTACTTC; j_gene: TRBJ2-7; abundance: -; d_gene: -; v_gene: TRBV6-5
CDR3aa: CASSQWGWAGRYNEQFF; CDR3nt: TGTGCCAGCAGCCAATGGGGATGGGCGGGAAGATACAATGAGCAGTTCTTC; j_gene: TRBJ2-1; abundance: -; d_gene: -; v_gene: TRBV14
CDR3aa: CASSSWVRTNEKLFF; CDR3nt: TGTGCCAGCAGTTCTTGGGTGAGGACTAATGAAAAACTGTTTTTT; j_gene: TRBJ1-4; abundance: -; d_gene: -; v_gene: TRBV28
CDR3aa: CASSRLESLRTGELFF; CDR3nt: TGTGCCAGTAGTAGGCTAGAAAGTCTCCGAACCGGGGAGCTGTTTTTT; j_gene: TRBJ2-2; abundance: -; d_gene: -; v_gene: TRBV19
CDR3aa: CASSLSPQTRGVEQFF; CDR3nt: TGTGCCAGCAGCTTATCACCGCAGACTAGAGGGGTTGAGCAGTTCTTC; j_gene: TRBJ2-1; abundance: once; d_gene: -; v_gene: TRBV7-2
CDR3aa: CASSSGQGAFF; CDR3nt: TGTGCCAGCAGCTCGGGACAGGGAGCTTTCTTT; j_gene: TRBJ1-1; abundance: -; d_gene: TRBD1; v_gene: TRBV11-2
CDR3aa: CASCPLDRLSNTEAFF; CDR3nt: TGTGCCAGCTGTCCCCTCGACAGATTATCGAACACTGAAGCTTTCTTT; j_gene: TRBJ1-1; abundance: -; d_gene: -; v_gene: TRBV28
CDR3aa: CASSRDRVGGYTF; CDR3nt: TGTGCCAGCTCACGGGACAGGGTAGGAGGCTACACCTTC; j_gene: TRBJ1-2; abundance: -; d_gene: TRBD1; v_gene: TRBV18
CDR3aa: CASSLDPSGPNQPQHF; CDR3nt: TGCGCCAGCAGCTTGGATCCATCCGGCCCCAATCAGCCCCAGCATTTT; j_gene: TRBJ1-5; abundance: -; d_gene: -; v_gene: TRBV5-1
CDR3aa: CASIGREGSPLHF; CDR3nt: TGTGCCAGTATTGGTCGCGAGGGTTCACCCCTCCACTTT; j_gene: TRBJ1-6; abundance: -; d_gene: -; v_gene: TRBV19